This is a list of T cell receptor beta chains from one sample in a study of T-cell reconstitution after alpha-beta-depleted transplantation in children. In TCRdb, the PCR reads were re-called with MiXCR into one record per CDR3 protein. The sample consists of hundreds of thousands of distinct CDR3 sequences, around 16% of them appearing once. The starting material was PBMCs from the stem cell graft donor, obtained from the stem cell graft. Receptors originate from a human donor who donated a stem cell graft to a child with acute myeloid leukemia. The CDR3 runs from the conserved cysteine through the conserved F or W. Size is stated for part of the rows, as once, few or many counts, or as a class when the clone is expanded.

v_gene	abundance	j_gene	CDR3aa
TRBV6-5	many	TRBJ2-1	CASSYSGQGDYNEQFF
TRBV6-1	many	TRBJ1-2	CASSRQGGYTF
TRBV29-1	many	TRBJ1-6	CSVGGTGANSPLHF
TRBV7-9	.	TRBJ2-2	CASSLLAGRDTGELFF
TRBV3-1	few	TRBJ2-7	CASSVKLGEQYF
TRBV20-1	many	TRBJ2-5	CSARGRGVETQYF
TRBV20-1	many	TRBJ1-3	CSARDPRGTIYF
TRBV20-1	many	TRBJ2-5	CRVAVLETQYF
TRBV24-1	many	TRBJ2-2	CATGSTGELFF
TRBV6-2/TRBV6-3	.	TRBJ2-1	CASSPNRVGEQFF
TRBV3-1	few	TRBJ2-5	CASSPGTSRKQETQYF
TRBV29-1	few	TRBJ1-4	CSVIALGGEKLFF
TRBV7-2	few	TRBJ1-6	CASSLVLGGGFSPLHF
TRBV7-2	many	TRBJ2-1	CASSSSRLEQFF
TRBV20-1	many	TRBJ2-2	CSARDSGANTGELFF